The clone carrying this T cell receptor (beta chain) was observed once. The antigen remains unidentified. The method was immunoSEQ multiplex PCR; TCRdb's version includes in-frame clones alone and lacks a portion of them. Altogether around 99,000 clones are present, about 80% being singletons, with the ten largest covering 3.6%. The data originate from a study of memory CD4+ T cells and cytomegalovirus serostatus. General study findings and limits: CD4+ memory repertoires contained 67 of 164 reported CMV TCRbeta sequences.

V dropped 5 bases and J dropped 5 bases, with 12 bases sitting between them. The CDR3 loop spans 13 amino acids. Germline loops: CDR1 LNHDA, CDR2 SQIVND (reference sequence). Single viable CD3+CD4+CD8-CD45RO+ cells were sorted as the memory CD4+ T cells. CMV serostatus came from serum IgG against pp150, pp28, p38, p52. Total CD4+ T cells were enriched by CD4 positive selection. The specimen was memory CD4+ T cells from blood. The chain combines TRBV19 with TRBJ1-1; TRBD1 might be the D (5 bases). This receptor was taken from an adult in good health and CMV-seropositive. CDR3 nucleotides: TGTGCCAGTAGTGCCCTTACAGGAACTGAAGCTTTCTTT. Translating gives CASSALTGTEAFF.